This T cell receptor beta chain was obtained from a study of blood T cell repertoires in COVID-19. Study-level information: Samples taken during acute and convalescent COVID-19 were collected in the United States, Italy and Spain.

V gave up 1 base and J gave up 0 bases, with 6 bases separating them. Germline lookup yields CDR1 LGHDT and CDR2 YNNKEL (reference sequence). The CDR3 has 15 residues. The authors' processing: Reference gene primer amplification gave nucleated cell count estimates. Here immunoSEQ multiplex PCR was the method, and the copy in TCRdb shows in-frame clones only, minus some. That table furnishes V, J and clone size, whereas the DNA furnished D and trimming. This table holds around 150,000 clones, 84% found once. This receptor was identified in a man between 65 and 85 years old with acute or convalescent COVID-19. Sequencing was done on a sample of peripheral blood. This chain joins TRBV3-1 (or the pseudogene TRBV3-2) and TRBJ2-2; D remains ambiguous. CDR3 sequence: CASSQGGTNTGELFF. CDR3 DNA: TGTGCCAGCAGCCAAGGCGGCACGAACACCGGGGAGCTGTTTTTT.